These 7 T cell receptor beta chains came from one sample sequenced in a study of T-cell reconstitution after alpha-beta-depleted transplantation in children. TCRbeta library construction was performed incorporating unique molecular identifiers. TCRdb analysed the PCR reads with MiXCR anew, one entry per CDR3 protein. Of 250,000 to 400,000 distinct CDR3 sequences listed, approximately 23% are singletons. The sequences come from PBMCs, mostly from graft donor cells, collected 180 days after TCRalphabeta/CD19-depleted stem cell transplant. These receptors all come from a male patient between 10 and 17 years old who had a stem cell transplant for acute lymphoblastic leukemia, so the T cells may come from the graft donor.

The V call is TRBV27, the J call TRBJ2-1; 9 positions match TRBD1. CDR1 is MNHEY, CDR2 SMNVEV, per germline (reference sequence). The CDR3 sequence is 18 residues long. Losses at the gene ends were 1 base for V and 12 bases for J; bases not matched to a gene: 19. Here the CDR3 reads CASSLFGQGIMFRSGQFF. The CDR3 DNA reads TGTGCCAGCAGTTTATTCGGACAGGGGATTATGTTTCGAAGTGGGCAGTTCTTC.

This clonotype was counted only a few times. CDR3 sequence (DNA): TGTGCCAGCAGTTTATCGATCAGAACAGTGTTCGTTACATGTAGCTACGAGCAGTACTTC. As protein: CASSLSIRTVFVTCSYEQYF. This chain connects TRBV27 to TRBJ2-7, with no clear D. V lost 0 bases and J 3 bases, leaving 27 bases between the germline ends. CDR3 length equals 20 residues. The germline V gene encodes CDR1 MNHEY and CDR2 SMNVEV (reference sequence).

This clonotype turned up a few times. CDR3 sequence reads: CATSVNSGNEQFF. In DNA form, the CDR3 reads TGTGCCACCAGTGTTAACAGCGGCAATGAGCAGTTCTTC. This sequence joins TRBV24-1 and TRBJ2-1; D perhaps matches TRBD2 (5 bases). CDR1 is KGHDR, CDR2 SFDVKD, per germline. The V and J ends lost 5 bases and 6 bases respectively, with 10 bases between them. CDR3 length: 13 residues.

This chain uses TRBV29-1 with TRBJ2-5; 7 nucleotides match TRBD2. This CDR3 region has 12 residues. Germline V gene sequence: CDR1 SQVTM, CDR2 ANQGSEA. The CDR3 DNA is TGCACAGTTTCTACGGGAGGAGAGACCCAGTACTTC. Amino acid sequence: CTVSTGGETQYF.

This clonotype was detected a few times. The genes are TRBV7-2 and TRBJ2-1; 8 bases match TRBD2. Germline loops: CDR1 SGHTA, CDR2 FQGNSA. The V gene end was trimmed by 1 base and the J gene end by 4 bases; junction bases not matched to a gene: 3. The length of the CDR3 is 15 residues. This CDR3 is CASSLEAGEYNEQFF. The CDR3 coding sequence is TGTGCCAGCAGCTTAGAAGCGGGAGAGTACAATGAGCAGTTCTTC.

The chain couples TRBV3-1 to TRBJ2-6; possible D gene TRBD2, 5 bases. Trimming pared 0 bases from V and 0 bases from J, leaving 9 bases between. Germline V gene lookup returns CDR1 LGHDT and CDR2 YNNKEL (reference sequence). The CDR3 runs 17 residues. The CDR3 is CASSQDFRGSGANVLTF. CDR3 bases: TGTGCCAGCAGCCAAGATTTCCGGGGCTCTGGGGCCAACGTCCTGACTTTC.

This rearrangement joins TRBV7-2 to TRBJ2-1; D possibly corresponds to TRBD1 (6 bases). The CDR3 length is 15 residues. Looked up from germline, CDR1 is SGHTA and CDR2 is FQGNSA. With 4 bases removed from V and 4 bases from J, the gap between germline ends came to 14 bases. CDR3 region: CASSWPGHSYNEQFF. The CDR3 coding sequence is TGTGCCAGCAGCTGGCCGGGACACTCATACAATGAGCAGTTCTTC.